This TCR beta chain was captured by sequencing in a study of vaccination and CD4 T cells after COVID-19. Treatment noted: 10-day PBMC culture with coronavirus spike peptide pools or control peptides (ViraFEST assay). Trimming left V 0 bases short and J 5 bases short, with 10 bases between. In germline, CDR1 is DFQATT, CDR2 SNEGSKA (reference sequence). This CDR3 is built from 13 residues. Researchers used the Oncomine TCR Beta short-read assay to sequence DNA from cultured CD4+ T cells. TCRdb re-analysed the PCR reads in MiXCR, keeping a single row per CDR3 protein. The data hold about 20,000 distinct CDR3 sequences, with 45% to 60% observed a single time. Details on this clonotype: Its specificity is not known.

Sequencing was carried out using CD4+ T cells from blood, cultured in vitro. The sequence was collected from a human donor who had recovered from COVID-19. The chain links TRBV20-1 to TRBJ1-2; D possibly corresponds to TRBD1 (5 bases). CDR3 bases: TGCAGTGCTAGAGATAGGGAGGGGTATGGCTACACCTTC. It is translated as CSARDREGYGYTF.